Listed below are T cell receptor beta chains from one sample, sequenced in a study. Using its own MiXCR run on the RT-PCR reads, TCRdb lists one record per CDR3 protein. The sample includes almost 700,000 distinct CDR3 sequences, around 14% of them seen just once. Source material: memory CD4+ T cells from blood. All receptors come from a female donor in good health, serving as a healthy control. Each CDR3 is given with its conserved first and last residue. Each record gives: D gene, clone size, J gene, V gene, CDR3 protein, CDR3 DNA. A D gene is named only where the DNA matches it firmly. Clone size appears in some rows only: once, few, many, or a class for an expanded clone.

- - TRBJ2-3 TRBV28 CASSRIDTDTQYF TGTGCCAGCAGCCGGATCGACACAGATACGCAGTATTTT
- - TRBJ1-4 TRBV19 CASSMPTPATNEKLFF TGTGCCAGTAGTATGCCGACGCCTGCAACTAATGAAAAACTGTTTTTT
- few TRBJ2-2 TRBV9 CASSATGQAGELFF TGTGCCAGCAGCGCGACAGGTCAAGCCGGGGAGCTGTTTTTT
TRBD1 - TRBJ1-6 TRBV5-1 CASSLDLRQGSLSYNSPLHF TGCGCCAGCAGCTTGGACCTAAGACAGGGGAGTTTATCCTATAATTCACCCCTCCACTTT
TRBD2 - TRBJ2-7 TRBV28 CASSLAGGIDYEQYF TGTGCCAGCAGTTTGGCGGGGGGCATTGACTACGAGCAGTACTTC
- - TRBJ2-4 TRBV6-6 CASCPLGAGGDIQYF TGTGCCAGCTGCCCCCTAGGGGCCGGGGGAGACATTCAGTACTTC
- - TRBJ1-2 TRBV4-3 CASSQDPQGPVAGYTF TGCGCCAGCAGCCAAGATCCGCAGGGGCCCGTGGCTGGCTACACCTTC
- few TRBJ2-1 TRBV20-1 CSALNSGGTYNEQFF TGCAGTGCCCTTAATAGTGGGGGGACCTACAATGAGCAGTTCTTC
- few TRBJ2-7 TRBV7-9 CASSFWGRYEQYF TGTGCCAGCAGCTTCTGGGGGCGTTACGAGCAGTACTTC
- few TRBJ1-5 TRBV20-1 CSARDFRRTDNQPQHF TGCAGTGCTAGAGATTTCAGGCGGACAGACAATCAGCCCCAGCATTTT
- few TRBJ2-7 TRBV7-2 CASSSNGLYEQYF TGTGCCAGCAGCTCTAACGGCCTCTACGAGCAGTACTTC
- many TRBJ1-4 TRBV29-1 CSVRSGGEKLFF TGCAGCGTTCGATCGGGAGGCGAAAAACTGTTTTTT
- - TRBJ2-3 TRBV5-1 CASSFQPTDTQYF TGCGCCAGCAGCTTCCAACCCACAGATACGCAGTATTTT
TRBD1 few TRBJ2-2 TRBV6-2/TRBV6-3 CASGDTGGWNTGELFF TGTGCCTCCGGGGATACAGGGGGCTGGAACACCGGGGAGCTGTTTTTT
TRBD1 many TRBJ1-2 TRBV4-2 CASSQEGQNYGYTF TGTGCCAGCAGCCAAGAGGGACAGAACTATGGCTACACCTTC
- - TRBJ1-1 TRBV6-1 CASSETSGANTEAFF TGTGCCAGCAGTGAAACTTCGGGGGCGAACACTGAAGCTTTCTTT
TRBD1 - TRBJ2-5 TRBV5-5 CASSPGQGLTETQYF TGTGCCAGCAGCCCGGGACAGGGTCTGACTGAGACCCAGTACTTC
- many TRBJ2-3 TRBV5-4 CASSLGLRASTDTQYF TGTGCCAGCAGCTTGGGGTTGCGGGCTAGCACAGATACGCAGTATTTT
- few TRBJ1-1 TRBV6-5 CASRYAAGELTEAFF TGTGCCAGCAGGTACGCGGCCGGTGAGCTCACTGAAGCTTTCTTT
- - TRBJ1-1 TRBV15 CATSGAVGGMNTEAFF TGTGCCACCAGCGGAGCCGTAGGGGGGATGAACACTGAAGCTTTCTTT
TRBD1 many TRBJ2-1 TRBV4-2 CATSRDRSYNEQFF TGTGCCACCTCCCGGGACAGGAGCTACAATGAGCAGTTCTTC
- - TRBJ1-1 TRBV7-9 CASSLAGPEAFF TGTGCCAGCAGCTTAGCAGGACCTGAAGCTTTCTTT
TRBD2 few TRBJ2-1 TRBV5-1 CASTTSGRAGEQFF TGCGCCAGCACTACTAGCGGGAGGGCGGGTGAGCAGTTCTTC
- many TRBJ2-1 TRBV12-3/TRBV12-4 CASSLVQGGDNEQFF TGTGCCAGCAGTTTAGTACAGGGAGGGGACAATGAGCAGTTCTTC
TRBD2 few TRBJ2-2 TRBV9 CASSVSGLVTGELFF TGTGCCAGCAGCGTCTCGGGACTAGTGACCGGGGAGCTGTTTTTT
- many TRBJ1-1 TRBV20-1 CSARERGGNTEAFF TGCAGTGCTAGAGAACGGGGAGGGAACACTGAAGCTTTCTTT
- - TRBJ1-1 TRBV9 CASSAGRTNTEAFF TGTGCCAGCAGCGCGGGCAGGACCAACACTGAAGCTTTCTTT
TRBD1 many TRBJ2-4 TRBV24-1 CATSEPGTEDIQYF TGTGCCACCAGTGAGCCCGGGACAGAAGACATTCAGTACTTC
TRBD1 few TRBJ1-2 TRBV5-1 CASSLVETGSGVGGYTF TGCGCCAGCAGCTTGGTGGAGACAGGGTCCGGTGTAGGTGGCTACACCTTC
TRBD1 - TRBJ1-5 TRBV6-6 CASSYPTRDRVSARQPQHF TGTGCCAGCAGTTACCCCACCCGGGACAGGGTATCGGCAAGACAGCCCCAGCATTTT
- many TRBJ1-1 TRBV10-3 CAITSGDTEAFF TGTGCCATCACATCAGGGGACACTGAAGCTTTCTTT
TRBD2 few TRBJ2-3 TRBV6-2/TRBV6-3 CASPPERGTGTSGTDTQYF TGTGCCAGCCCGCCGGAAAGGGGCACCGGGACTAGCGGCACAGATACGCAGTATTTT
TRBD1 few TRBJ2-5 TRBV15 CATSSPGGLETQYF TGTGCCACCAGCAGTCCAGGGGGCCTGGAGACCCAGTACTTC
- few TRBJ2-7 TRBV20-1 CSARDSGRGPYEQYF TGCAGTGCTAGAGATAGTGGCAGGGGACCCTACGAGCAGTACTTC
TRBD1 many TRBJ1-2 TRBV12-3/TRBV12-4 CASRPGQGYGYTF TGTGCCAGCAGGCCGGGACAGGGTTATGGCTACACCTTC
TRBD2 many TRBJ2-7 TRBV29-1 CSVGLAGSYEQYF TGCAGCGTTGGGCTAGCGGGCTCCTACGAGCAGTACTTC
TRBD2 many TRBJ2-3 TRBV7-9 CASSFPGTRPDTQYF TGTGCCAGCAGCTTCCCCGGGACTAGGCCAGATACGCAGTATTTT
- - TRBJ1-2 TRBV12-3/TRBV12-4 CASSFLGSANYGYTF TGTGCCAGCAGTTTTCTAGGTTCAGCTAACTATGGCTACACCTTC
TRBD2 - TRBJ2-1 TRBV20-1 CSARDRGGNYNEQFF TGCAGTGCTAGAGATCGGGGGGGAAACTACAATGAGCAGTTCTTC
TRBD2 many TRBJ2-3 TRBV6-5 CASSKGRVITQYF TGTGCCAGCAGCAAGGGGAGGGTGATTACGCAGTATTTT
- few TRBJ1-2 TRBV6-5 CASREVPYGYTF TGTGCCAGCAGAGAAGTTCCCTATGGCTACACCTTC
- many TRBJ2-1 TRBV5-1 CASSLDHPGGEQFF TGCGCCAGCAGCTTGGACCACCCGGGTGGTGAGCAGTTCTTC
- - TRBJ1-1 TRBV20-1 CSARRGELSTEAFF TGCAGTGCTAGAAGGGGGGAGTTGAGCACTGAAGCTTTCTTT
- few TRBJ2-7 TRBV5-4 CASSFVPSSYEQYF TGTGCCAGCAGCTTCGTACCTAGCTCCTACGAGCAGTACTTC
TRBD2 - TRBJ2-7 TRBV7-9 CASSSFPTSGGLQNF TGTGCCAGCAGCTCCTTCCCGACTAGCGGGGGCCTCCAGAACTTC
TRBD1 - TRBJ2-1 TRBV28 CAITELLQGARNEQFF TGTGCCATCACCGAACTGCTCCAGGGGGCTAGGAATGAGCAGTTCTTC
- - TRBJ2-7 TRBV4-3 CASSPAPNSYEQYF TGCGCCAGCAGCCCAGCCCCGAACTCCTACGAGCAGTACTTC
- - TRBJ2-1 TRBV6-5 CASSYEGEGYNEQFF TGTGCCAGCAGTTACGAGGGGGAGGGATACAATGAGCAGTTCTTC
TRBD2 - TRBJ2-5 TRBV28 CASRGFSGGAQETQYF TGTGCCAGCAGAGGGTTTTCGGGAGGCGCCCAAGAGACCCAGTACTTC
TRBD1 - TRBJ2-7 TRBV18 CASSRTGGGKGQYF TGTGCCAGCTCACGGACAGGGGGCGGCAAGGGGCAGTACTTC
- - TRBJ1-5 TRBV12-3/TRBV12-4 CASRRNPGDQPQHF TGTGCCAGCAGAAGGAACCCAGGGGATCAGCCCCAGCATTTT
- many TRBJ2-1 TRBV7-7 CASSLADNNEQFF TGTGCCAGCAGCTTAGCGGACAACAATGAGCAGTTCTTC
TRBD1 - TRBJ1-2 TRBV20-1 CSADRGDYGYTF TGCAGTGCTGACAGGGGAGACTATGGCTACACCTTC